Sequencing of this T cell receptor beta chain was carried out in a study of blood T cell repertoires in COVID-19. Original analysis: Estimated nucleated cell counts came from reference gene primer amplification. The assay was immunoSEQ multiplex PCR, and TCRdb's table has in-frame clones only and misses some. D and trimming come from the DNA, and the V and J calls and clone size come from that table. The table includes 150,000 to 200,000 clones, 85% to 90% detected once. The CDR3 has 15 amino acids. CDR1 and CDR2 (germline): MNHNS, SASEGT. V was trimmed by 0 bases and J by 4 bases, leaving 10 bases between them.

The receptor was derived from a man younger than 35 with acute or convalescent COVID-19. J is TRBJ1-3 and V is TRBV6-1, with D perhaps TRBD1 (5 bases). Sequenced input: peripheral blood. CDR3: CASSEAGTYGNTIYF. The CDR3 coding sequence is TGTGCCAGCAGTGAAGCAGGGACTTACGGAAACACCATATATTTT.